This TCR beta chain was sequenced for a study of T cell repertoires in aging, cancer and after chemotherapy. Study in general: Donors were grouped into six age bands spanning 30 or younger through 70 or older. Study findings and constraints: Rebound thymic output was suggested by rising median generation probability during chemotherapy in each cancer cohort.

Amplification of TCR beta used genomic DNA extracted from peripheral blood. Trimming shortened V by 1 base and J by 7 bases, and 9 bases separated the two germline ends. CDR3 length equals 13 residues. Germline V gene sequence: CDR1 LGHNA, CDR2 YSLEER. Multiplex touch-down PCR with TRB-A/B primers amplified rearranged V-D-J TRB sequences. TCRdb re-derived calls from the multiplex PCR reads in MiXCR, one entry per CDR3 protein. The table lists approximately 10,000 distinct CDR3 sequences, 35% to 50% of them singletons. Points on this clonotype: The target antigen is unknown.

The receptor was isolated from a human donor in good health. Sequencing was done on a sample of blood. This rearrangement joins TRBV4-3 to TRBJ2-3, with D perhaps matching TRBD1 (6 bases). The CDR3 DNA follows: TGCGCCAGCAGCCAAGGAGGGGGTAATACGCAGTATTTT. Translation gives CASSQGGGNTQYF.